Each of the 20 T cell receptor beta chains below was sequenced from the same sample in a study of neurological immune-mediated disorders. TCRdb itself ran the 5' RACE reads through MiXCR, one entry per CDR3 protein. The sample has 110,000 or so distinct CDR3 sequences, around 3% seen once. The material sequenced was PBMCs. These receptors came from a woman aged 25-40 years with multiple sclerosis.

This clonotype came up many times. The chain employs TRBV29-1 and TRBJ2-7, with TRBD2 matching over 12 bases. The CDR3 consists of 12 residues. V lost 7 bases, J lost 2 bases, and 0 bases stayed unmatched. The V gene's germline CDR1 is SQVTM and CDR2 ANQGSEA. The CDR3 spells CSASGRAYEQYF. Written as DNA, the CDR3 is TGCAGCGCTAGCGGGAGGGCCTACGAGCAGTACTTC.

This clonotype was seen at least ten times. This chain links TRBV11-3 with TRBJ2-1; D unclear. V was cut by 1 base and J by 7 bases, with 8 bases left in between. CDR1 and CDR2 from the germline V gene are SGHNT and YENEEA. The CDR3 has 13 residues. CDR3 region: CASSLVGMNEQFF. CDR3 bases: TGTGCCAGCAGCTTAGTTGGGATGAATGAGCAGTTCTTC. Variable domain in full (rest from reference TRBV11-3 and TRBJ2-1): EAGVVQSPRYKIIEKKQPVAFWCNPISGHNTLYWYLQNLGQGPELLIRYENEEAVDDSQLPKDRFSAERLKGVDSTLKIQPAELGDSAVYLCASSLVGMNEQFFGPGTRLTVL.

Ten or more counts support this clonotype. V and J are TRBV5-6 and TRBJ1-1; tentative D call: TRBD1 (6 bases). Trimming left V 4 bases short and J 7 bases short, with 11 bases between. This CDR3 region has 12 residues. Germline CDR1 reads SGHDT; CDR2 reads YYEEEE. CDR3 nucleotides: TGTGCCAGCAGCCGAATCAGGGGTGAAGCTTTCTTT. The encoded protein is CASSRIRGEAFF.

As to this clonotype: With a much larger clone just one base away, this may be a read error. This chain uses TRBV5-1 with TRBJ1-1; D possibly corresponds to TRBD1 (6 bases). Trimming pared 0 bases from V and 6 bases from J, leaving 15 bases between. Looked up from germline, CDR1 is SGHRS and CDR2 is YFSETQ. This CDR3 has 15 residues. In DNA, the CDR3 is TGCGCCAGCAGCTTGGCGGGGATAGGGGGGCCTGAAGCTTTCTTT. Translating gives CASSLAGIGGPEAFF.

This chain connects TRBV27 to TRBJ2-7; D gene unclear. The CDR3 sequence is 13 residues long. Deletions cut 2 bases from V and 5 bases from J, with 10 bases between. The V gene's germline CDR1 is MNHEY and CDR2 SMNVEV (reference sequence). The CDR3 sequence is CASSLRVRDEQYF. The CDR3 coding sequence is TGTGCCAGCAGTTTACGGGTACGGGACGAGCAGTACTTC.

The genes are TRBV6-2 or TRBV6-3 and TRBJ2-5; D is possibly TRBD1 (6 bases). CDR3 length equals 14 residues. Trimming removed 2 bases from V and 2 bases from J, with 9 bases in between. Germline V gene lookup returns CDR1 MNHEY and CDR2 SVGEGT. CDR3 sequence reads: CASSYIRGQETQYF. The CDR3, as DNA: TGTGCCAGCAGTTACATAAGGGGGCAAGAGACCCAGTACTTC.

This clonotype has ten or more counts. The chain's CDR3 is CASSLQGASYGYTF. CDR3 bases: TGTGCCAGCAGTTTGCAGGGGGCAAGCTATGGCTACACCTTC. This sequence joins TRBV6-5 and TRBJ1-2; 8 nucleotides agree with TRBD1. Germline CDR1 is MNHEY and CDR2 is SVGAGI. CDR3 length: 14 amino acids. V was pared by 4 bases and J by 4 bases, with 5 bases of the junction left unmatched.

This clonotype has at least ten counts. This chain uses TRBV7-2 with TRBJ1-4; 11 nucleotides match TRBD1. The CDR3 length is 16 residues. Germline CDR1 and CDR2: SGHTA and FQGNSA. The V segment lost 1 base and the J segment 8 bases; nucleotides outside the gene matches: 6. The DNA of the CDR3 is TGTGCCAGCAGCTTAGAAGGACAGGGGGCTATCGAAAAACTGTTTTTT. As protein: CASSLEGQGAIEKLFF.

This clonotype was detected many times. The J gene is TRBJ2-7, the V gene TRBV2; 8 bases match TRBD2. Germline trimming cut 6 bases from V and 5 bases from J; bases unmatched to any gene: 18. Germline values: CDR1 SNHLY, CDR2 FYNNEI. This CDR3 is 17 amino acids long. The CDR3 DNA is TGTGCCAGCAGCCTCCCACGTGGAGCGGGGGTCCACCACGAGCAGTACTTC. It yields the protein CASSLPRGAGVHHEQYF.

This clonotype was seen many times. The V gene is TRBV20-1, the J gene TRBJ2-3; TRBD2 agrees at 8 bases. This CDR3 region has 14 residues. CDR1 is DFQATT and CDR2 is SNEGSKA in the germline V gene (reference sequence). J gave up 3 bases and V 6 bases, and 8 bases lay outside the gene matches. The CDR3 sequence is CSAGRPGGTDTQYF. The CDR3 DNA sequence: TGCAGTGCAGGAAGGCCGGGAGGGACAGATACGCAGTATTTT.

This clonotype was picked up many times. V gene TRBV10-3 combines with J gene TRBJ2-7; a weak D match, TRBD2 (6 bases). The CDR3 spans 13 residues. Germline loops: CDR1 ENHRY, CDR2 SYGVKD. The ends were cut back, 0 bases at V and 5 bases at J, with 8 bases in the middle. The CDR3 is CAISESRGNEQYF. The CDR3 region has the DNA TGTGCCATCAGTGAGTCTCGGGGGAACGAGCAGTACTTC.

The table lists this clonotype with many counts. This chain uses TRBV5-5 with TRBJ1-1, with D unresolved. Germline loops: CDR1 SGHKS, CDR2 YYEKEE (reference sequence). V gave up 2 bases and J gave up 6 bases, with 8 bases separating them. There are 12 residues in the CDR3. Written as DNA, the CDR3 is TGTGCCAGCAGCTTTGGTAATCCTGAAGCTTTCTTT. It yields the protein CASSFGNPEAFF.

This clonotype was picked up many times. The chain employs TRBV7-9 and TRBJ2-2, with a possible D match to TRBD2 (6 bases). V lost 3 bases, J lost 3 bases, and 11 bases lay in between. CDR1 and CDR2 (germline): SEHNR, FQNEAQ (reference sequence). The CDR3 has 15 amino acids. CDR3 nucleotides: TGTGCCAGCAGCTTCACGGGAGTCGACACCGGGGAGCTGTTTTTT. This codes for CASSFTGVDTGELFF.

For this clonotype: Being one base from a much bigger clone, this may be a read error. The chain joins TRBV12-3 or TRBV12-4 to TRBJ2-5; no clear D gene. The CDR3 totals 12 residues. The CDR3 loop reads CASSLGLENQYF. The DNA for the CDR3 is TGTGCCAGCAGTTTAGGGTTAGAGAACCAGTACTTC.

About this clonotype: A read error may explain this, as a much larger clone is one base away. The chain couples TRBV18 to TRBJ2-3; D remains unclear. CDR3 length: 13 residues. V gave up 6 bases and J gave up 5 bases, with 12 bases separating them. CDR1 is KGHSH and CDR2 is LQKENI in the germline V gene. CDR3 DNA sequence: TGTGCCAGCTCCCTCGACGGCAAAGATACGCAGTATTTT. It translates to CASSLDGKDTQYF.

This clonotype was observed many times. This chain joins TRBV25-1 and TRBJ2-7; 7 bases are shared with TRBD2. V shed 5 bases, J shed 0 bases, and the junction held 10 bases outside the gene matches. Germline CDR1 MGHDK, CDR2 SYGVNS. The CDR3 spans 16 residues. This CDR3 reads CASSKTPSGSSYEQYF. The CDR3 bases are TGTGCCAGCAGTAAAACTCCTAGCGGAAGCTCCTACGAGCAGTACTTC.

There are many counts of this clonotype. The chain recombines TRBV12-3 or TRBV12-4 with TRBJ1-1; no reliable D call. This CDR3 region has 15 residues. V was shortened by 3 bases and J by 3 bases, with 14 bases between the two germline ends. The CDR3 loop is CASSFAGGVDTEAFF. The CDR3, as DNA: TGTGCCAGCAGTTTTGCCGGTGGGGTGGACACTGAAGCTTTCTTT.

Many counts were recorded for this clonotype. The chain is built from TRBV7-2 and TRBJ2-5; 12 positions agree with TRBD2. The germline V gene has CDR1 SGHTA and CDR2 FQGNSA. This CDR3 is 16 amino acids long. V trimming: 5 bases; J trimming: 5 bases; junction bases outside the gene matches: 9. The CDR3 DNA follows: TGTGCCAGCAGCCCGTTTCTAGCGGGGGGGAGGGAGACCCAGTACTTC. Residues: CASSPFLAGGRETQYF. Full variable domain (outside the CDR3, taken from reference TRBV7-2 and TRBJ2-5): GAGVSQSPSNKVTEKGKDVELRCDPISGHTALYWYRQSLGQGLEFLIYFQGNSAPDKSGLPSDRFSAERTGGSVSTLTIQRTQQEDSAVYLCASSPFLAGGRETQYFGPGTRLLVL.

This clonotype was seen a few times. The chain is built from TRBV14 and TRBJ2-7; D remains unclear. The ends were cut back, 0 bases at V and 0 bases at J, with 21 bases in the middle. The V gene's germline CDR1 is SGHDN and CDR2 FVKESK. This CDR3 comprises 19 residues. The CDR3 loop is CASSQDPFQPESSSYEQYF. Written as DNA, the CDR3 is TGTGCCAGCAGCCAAGACCCATTTCAACCTGAGTCGAGCTCCTACGAGCAGTACTTC.

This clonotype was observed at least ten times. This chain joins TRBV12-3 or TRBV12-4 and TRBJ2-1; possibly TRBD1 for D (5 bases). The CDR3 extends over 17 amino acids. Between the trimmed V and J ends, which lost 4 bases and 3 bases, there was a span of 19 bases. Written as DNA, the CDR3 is TGTGCCAGCAGTTCCCCCGAGAGCAGGGCCAGCTACAATGAGCAGTTCTTC. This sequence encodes CASSSPESRASYNEQFF.